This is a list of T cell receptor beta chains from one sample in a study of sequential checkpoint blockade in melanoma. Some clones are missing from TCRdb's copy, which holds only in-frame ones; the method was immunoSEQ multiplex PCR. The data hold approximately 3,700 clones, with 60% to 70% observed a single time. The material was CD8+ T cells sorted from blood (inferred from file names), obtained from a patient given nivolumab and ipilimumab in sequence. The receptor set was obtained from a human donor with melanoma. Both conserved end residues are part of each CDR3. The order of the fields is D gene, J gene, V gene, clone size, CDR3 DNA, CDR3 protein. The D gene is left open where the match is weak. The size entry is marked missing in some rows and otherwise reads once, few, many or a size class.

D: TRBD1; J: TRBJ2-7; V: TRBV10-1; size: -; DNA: TGCGCCAGCACCGGGACAGGGCTCCTCCCGTGGTACGAGCAGTACTTC; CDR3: CASTGTGLLPWYEQYF
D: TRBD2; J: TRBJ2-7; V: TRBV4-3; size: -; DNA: TGCGCCAGCAGCCCTGCTAGCGGTTCCTACGAGCAGTACTTC; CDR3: CASSPASGSYEQYF
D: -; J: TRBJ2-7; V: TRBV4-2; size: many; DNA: TGTGCCAGCAGCTCGTTCCCCGGGGAAACAGCCTCTATTTACGAGCAGTACTTC; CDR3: CASSSFPGETASIYEQYF
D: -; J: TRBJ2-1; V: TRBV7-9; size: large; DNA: TGTGCCAGCAGCCACAGCCTAGACCAGGGTGCTGAGCAGTTCTTC; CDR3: CASSHSLDQGAEQFF
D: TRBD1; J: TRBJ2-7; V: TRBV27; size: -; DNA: TGTGCCAGCCGGGGACAGGGGTCCTACGAGCAGTACTTC; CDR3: CASRGQGSYEQYF
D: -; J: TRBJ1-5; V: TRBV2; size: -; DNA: TGTGCCAGCAGTTTCCCTGGAGGGATTCAGCCCCAGCATTTT; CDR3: CASSFPGGIQPQHF
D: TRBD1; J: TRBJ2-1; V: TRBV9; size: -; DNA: TGTGCCAGCACCCTTACAGGGGTCTCCTACAATGAGCAGTTCTTC; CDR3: CASTLTGVSYNEQFF
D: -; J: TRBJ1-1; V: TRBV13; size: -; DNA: TGTGCCAGCGAGGAAAAGGTTATGAACACTGAAGCTTTCTTT; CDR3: CASEEKVMNTEAFF
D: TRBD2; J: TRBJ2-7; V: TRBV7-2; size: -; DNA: TGTGCCAGCAGCTTCGGACTAGCGGGCTCCTACGAGCAGTACTTC; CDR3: CASSFGLAGSYEQYF
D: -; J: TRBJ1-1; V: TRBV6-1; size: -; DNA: TGTGCCAGCAGGTCGGGGGGGGAGGCGTACACTGAAGCTTTCTTT; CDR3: CASRSGGEAYTEAFF
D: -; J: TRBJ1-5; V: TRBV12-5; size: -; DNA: TGTGCTAGTGGTCCGCTCCAGGGAAAAAGAAATCAGCCCCAGCATTTT; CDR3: CASGPLQGKRNQPQHF
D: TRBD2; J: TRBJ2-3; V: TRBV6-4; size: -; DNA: TGTGCCAGCAGTGCTAGCGGGGGGGCCACAGATACGCAGTATTTT; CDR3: CASSASGGATDTQYF
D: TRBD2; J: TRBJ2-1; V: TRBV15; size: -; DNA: TGTGCCACCAGCGGGTCGGGACTAGCGGGGGGCCCGAGCTCCTACAATGAGCAGTTCTTC; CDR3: CATSGSGLAGGPSSYNEQFF
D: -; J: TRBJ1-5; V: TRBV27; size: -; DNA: TGTGCCAGCAGTTTGGGCGGGAGTCAGCCCCAGCATTTT; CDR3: CASSLGGSQPQHF
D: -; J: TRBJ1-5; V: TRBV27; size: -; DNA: TGTGCCAGCCAGGCCCAGGCCTTCATACAGCCCCAGCATTTT; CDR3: CASQAQAFIQPQHF
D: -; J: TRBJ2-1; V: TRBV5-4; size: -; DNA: TGTGCCAGCAGCTTCATCCTTAACAACAATGAGCAGTTCTTC; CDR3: CASSFILNNNEQFF
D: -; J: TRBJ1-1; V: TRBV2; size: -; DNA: TGTGCCAGCAGACTCGGACAGCACAAAAACACTGAAGCTTTCTTT; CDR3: CASRLGQHKNTEAFF
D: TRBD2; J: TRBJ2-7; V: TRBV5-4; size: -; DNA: TGTGCCAGCAGAAACATTGGGACTAGCGGGGCCTACGAGCAGTACTTC; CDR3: CASRNIGTSGAYEQYF
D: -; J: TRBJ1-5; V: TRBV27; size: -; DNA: TGTGCCAGCAGTTTAATGTCAGGGGACAATCAGCCCCAGCATTTT; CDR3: CASSLMSGDNQPQHF
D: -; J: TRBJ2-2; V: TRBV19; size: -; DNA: TGTGCCAGTAGTACCCGCCCGGGGAACACCGGGGAGCTGTTTTTT; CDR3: CASSTRPGNTGELFF
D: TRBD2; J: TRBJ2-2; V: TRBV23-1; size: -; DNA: TGCGCCAGCAGTCAAACAGCGGGGGCCAGGAGTAAGGAGCTGTTTTTT; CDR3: CASSQTAGARSKELFF
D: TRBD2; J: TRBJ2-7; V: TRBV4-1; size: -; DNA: TGCGCCAGCAGCCAAGGTAGTCTGACTAGCAGAAGCTCCTACGAGCAGTACTTC; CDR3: CASSQGSLTSRSSYEQYF
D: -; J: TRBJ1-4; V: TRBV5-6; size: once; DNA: TGTGCCAGCAGCGGTGTTGACAGTAATGAAAAACTGTTTTTT; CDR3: CASSGVDSNEKLFF
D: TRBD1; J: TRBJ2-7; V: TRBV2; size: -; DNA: TGTGCCACAGACAGGGGAACCCACGAGCAGTACTTC; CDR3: CATDRGTHEQYF
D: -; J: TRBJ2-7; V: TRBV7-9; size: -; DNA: TGTGCCAGCAGCTTAATCTCATCGGCCTACGAGCAGTACTTC; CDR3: CASSLISSAYEQYF
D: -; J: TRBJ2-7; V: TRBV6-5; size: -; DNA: TGTGCCAGCAGTTACCCCGCTACCGAGCAGTACTTC; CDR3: CASSYPATEQYF
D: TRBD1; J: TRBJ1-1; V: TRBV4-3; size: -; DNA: TGCGCCAGCAGCCAAGATTTCGCAGGGGGCTTTACTGAAGCTTTCTTT; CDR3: CASSQDFAGGFTEAFF
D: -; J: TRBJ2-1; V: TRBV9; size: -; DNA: TGTGCCAGCAGCGTGTCCGGGGTCTCCTACAATGAGCAGTTCTTC; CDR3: CASSVSGVSYNEQFF
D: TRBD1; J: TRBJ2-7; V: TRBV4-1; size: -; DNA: TGCGCCAGCAGCCAAGATGGGACAGTCCTTTTCTTC; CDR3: CASSQDGTVLFF
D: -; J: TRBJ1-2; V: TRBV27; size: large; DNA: TGTGCCAGCAGCCCAACCTTAGCTGGTGGCTACACCTTC; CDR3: CASSPTLAGGYTF
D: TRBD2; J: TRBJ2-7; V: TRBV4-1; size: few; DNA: TGCGCCAGCAGCCAAGCTGGGACGGGAGGGCGGCACGAGCAGTACTTC; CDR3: CASSQAGTGGRHEQYF
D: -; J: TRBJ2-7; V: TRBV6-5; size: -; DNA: TGTGCCAGCAGTTACTCGGCGGATAGCTCCTACGAGCAGTACTTC; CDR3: CASSYSADSSYEQYF
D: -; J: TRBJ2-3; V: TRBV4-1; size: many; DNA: TGCGCCAGCAGCCAAGAAGGAAGCGCGCGCACAGATACGCAGTATTTT; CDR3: CASSQEGSARTDTQYF
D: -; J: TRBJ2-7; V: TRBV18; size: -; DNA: TGTGCCAGCTCACCCCCCGCCGGGAACCCCTACGAGCAGTACTTC; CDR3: CASSPPAGNPYEQYF
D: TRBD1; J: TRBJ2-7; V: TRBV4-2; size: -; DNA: TGTGCCAGCAGCCAAAAGGGGCCCGGGACAGGGGGCTACGAGCAGTACTTC; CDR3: CASSQKGPGTGGYEQYF
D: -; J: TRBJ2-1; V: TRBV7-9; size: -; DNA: TGTGCCAGCAGCTTAGCAGGGGAGGGGGATGATGAGCAGTTCTTC; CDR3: CASSLAGEGDDEQFF
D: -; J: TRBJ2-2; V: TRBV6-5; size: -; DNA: TGTGCCAGCAGACCCGACTCTTACACCGGGGAGCTGTTTTTT; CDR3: CASRPDSYTGELFF
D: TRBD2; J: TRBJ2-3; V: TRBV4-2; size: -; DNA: TGTGCCAGCAGCCAAGAGCTAGCGGGAGGCGGAACAGATACGCAGTATTTT; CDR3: CASSQELAGGGTDTQYF
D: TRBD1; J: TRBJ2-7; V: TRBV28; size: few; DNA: TGTGCCAGCAGTTTATTGTCCAGGACAGGCCGTAGCCGGTACGAGCAGTACTTC; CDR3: CASSLLSRTGRSRYEQYF
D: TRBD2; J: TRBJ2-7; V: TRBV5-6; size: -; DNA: TGTGCCAGCAGCTTGGGTTGGGGGGGCTACGAGCAGTACTTC; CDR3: CASSLGWGGYEQYF
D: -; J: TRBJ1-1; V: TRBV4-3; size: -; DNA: TGCGCCAGCAGCCAAGATATAGGTCAGGGAGGGACTGAAGCTTTCTTT; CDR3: CASSQDIGQGGTEAFF
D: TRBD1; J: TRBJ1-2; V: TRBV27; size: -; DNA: TGTGCCAGCAGTTTGGGACAGGGGGCCGATGGCTACACCTTC; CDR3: CASSLGQGADGYTF
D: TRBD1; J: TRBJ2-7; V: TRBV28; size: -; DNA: TGTGCCAGCAGTTCCCGGGACAGGGAAAACTACGAGCAGTACTTC; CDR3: CASSSRDRENYEQYF
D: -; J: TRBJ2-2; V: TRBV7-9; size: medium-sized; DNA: TGTGCCAGCAGCCGAACCACCGCGGGGAACACCGGGGAGCTGTTTTTT; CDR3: CASSRTTAGNTGELFF
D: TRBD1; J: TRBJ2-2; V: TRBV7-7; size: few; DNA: TGTGCCAGCAGCTCCGGACAGGGGGCCGTCGGGGAGCTGTTTTTT; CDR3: CASSSGQGAVGELFF
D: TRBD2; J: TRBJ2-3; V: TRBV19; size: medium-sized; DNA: TGTGCCAGTAAAGAACTAGCGGGCACAGATACGCAGTATTTT; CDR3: CASKELAGTDTQYF
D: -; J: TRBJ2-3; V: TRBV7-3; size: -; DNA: TGTGCCAGCAGCCCGTTAGTTGGGGGGGCCCCAGATACGCAGTATTTT; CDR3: CASSPLVGGAPDTQYF
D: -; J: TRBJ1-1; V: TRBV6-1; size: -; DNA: TGTGCCAGCAGTGAAGGACTAGAGAACACTGAAGCTTTCTTT; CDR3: CASSEGLENTEAFF
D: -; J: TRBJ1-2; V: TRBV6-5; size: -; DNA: TGTGCCAGTAGTTACTCGGAGGGGGGGAACTATGGCTACACCTTC; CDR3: CASSYSEGGNYGYTF
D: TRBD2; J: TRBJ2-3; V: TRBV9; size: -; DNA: TGTGCCAGCAGCCATCTAGCGGATCTCACAGATACGCAGTATTTT; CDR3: CASSHLADLTDTQYF
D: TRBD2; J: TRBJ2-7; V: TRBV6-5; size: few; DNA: TGTGCCAGCAGGTGGGAGGGAGTGGAGTACTTC; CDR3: CASRWEGVEYF
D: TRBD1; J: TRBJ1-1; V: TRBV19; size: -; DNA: TGTGCCAGTAGTACGCCGGGACAGAAGAACACTGAAGCTTTCTTT; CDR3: CASSTPGQKNTEAFF
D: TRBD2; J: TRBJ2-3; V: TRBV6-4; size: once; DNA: TGTGCCAGCAGTGACGAATCGGGAGGATATGATACGCAGTATTTT; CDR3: CASSDESGGYDTQYF
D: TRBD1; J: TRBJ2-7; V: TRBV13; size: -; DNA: TGTGCCAGCAGCCAAGATTCGTGGGCAGGGGGCTACGAGCAGTACTTC; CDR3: CASSQDSWAGGYEQYF
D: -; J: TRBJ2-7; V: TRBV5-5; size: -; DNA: TGTGCCAGCAGCTGGATCGGGGGGCTCTCCTACGAGCAGTACTTC; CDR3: CASSWIGGLSYEQYF